Below are 32 T cell receptor beta chains sequenced from a single sample in a study of CD8+CD57+ T cells in acquired aplastic anemia (dated by TCRdb to the late 2010s). TCRdb records Illumina HiSeq 2000 as the sequencer. Genomic DNA was used as template for profiling of TCR beta VDJ combinations and CDR3 sequences. The public reads were quality trimmed at Q25 with fastp and then assembled into clones with MiXCR by TCRdb, keeping productive beta chains. Each record represents a unique CDR3 protein, reported with the most common genes and DNA among its rows. This sample comprises about 260,000 distinct CDR3 sequences, roughly 82% of them detected only once. The top ten clones comprise 40% to 55% of the sample. Patients chosen for sequencing had shown expansion of CD8+CD57+ cells by flow cytometry. Input material: sorted CD4+, CD8+, or CD8+CD57+ T cells (not recorded which) from PBMCs. Receptors were obtained from a human donor with aplastic anemia.

As regards this clonotype: The CDR3 does not end in the conserved phenylalanine or tryptophan, so this is likely a read error. The limits of the CDR3 on the DNA are not certain, so only TCRdb's listed CDR3 is given. The chain joins TRBV19 to TRBJ1-6; TRBD1 is the table's D call and was not checked against the DNA. Germline V gene lookup returns CDR1 LNHDA and CDR2 SQIVND (reference sequence). The CDR3 comprises 16 residues, both ends counted. The CDR3 region is CASSMGGDAYNEQFHV.

About this clonotype itself: An end of the junction does not agree with germline; a read error may underlie this. V gene TRBV7-3 combines with J gene TRBJ2-5; 7 bases line up with TRBD1. This CDR3 is 14 amino acids long. Germline-derived CDR1 and CDR2 are SGHTA and FQGTGA. CDR3 region: CATSLGNGTEDQYF. The CDR3 DNA follows: TGTGCCACCAGCTTAGGCAACGGGACAGAAGACCAGTACTTC.

This clonotype was picked up a small number of times. V is TRBV20-1 and J is TRBJ1-1; weak D call: TRBD1 (5 bases). Trimming pared 2 bases from V and 1 base from J, leaving 14 bases between. The germline V gene encodes CDR1 DFQATT and CDR2 SNEGSKA (reference sequence). The length of the CDR3 is 15 residues. This chain's CDR3 is CSARNRGRKNTEAFF. DNA for the CDR3: TGCAGTGCTAGAAATCGGGGACGCAAGAACACTGAAGCTTTCTTT.

V gene TRBV6-2 or TRBV6-3 combines with J gene TRBJ1-1; D gene unclear. V was clipped by 1 base and J by 4 bases, with 10 bases between them. CDR3 length: 14 residues. Germline loops: CDR1 MNHEY, CDR2 SVGEGT. The CDR3 sequence: CASSYWVEGTEAFF. Written as DNA, the CDR3 is TGTGCCAGCAGTTACTGGGTTGAGGGCACTGAAGCTTTCTTT.

As for this clonotype: The final CDR3 position lacks the conserved phenylalanine or tryptophan, pointing to a likely read error. The limits of the CDR3 on the DNA are not certain, so only TCRdb's listed CDR3 is given. This chain joins TRBV2 and TRBJ2-1; the D call TRBD1 from the table was never checked on the DNA. The CDR3 region is 16 residues in length, termini included. Germline V gene lookup returns CDR1 SNHLY and CDR2 FYNNEI. The CDR3 loop reads CASSEGGANGQDEQFG.

This sequence joins TRBV7-8 and TRBJ1-6; D uncertain. This CDR3 is built from 16 residues. Per the germline V gene, CDR1 is SGHVS and CDR2 is FQNEAQ. Trimming left V 3 bases short and J 13 bases short, with 22 bases between. The CDR3 loop reads CASSLAEGGYTQPLHF. The CDR3 DNA reads TGTGCCAGCAGCTTGGCGGAGGGCGGCTATACGCAGCCCCTCCACTTT.

The CDR3, as DNA: TGCAGCGGGGGGGGCGACAGGGTTGGCTCCTACGAGCAGTACTTC. Its protein product is CSGGGDRVGSYEQYF. The V gene is TRBV29-1, the J gene TRBJ2-7, with D perhaps matching TRBD1 or TRBD2 (7 bases each). Trimming stripped 7 bases from V and 0 bases from J, with 19 bases between. The CDR3 runs 15 residues. CDR1 is SQVTM and CDR2 is ANQGSEA in the germline V gene.

With respect to this clonotype: The junction shows a germline mismatch at one end, possibly a read error. The V gene is TRBV7-2, the J gene TRBJ2-1, with 7 bases matching TRBD1. The CDR3 extends over 13 amino acids. The germline V gene has CDR1 SGHTA and CDR2 FQGNSA. The CDR3 DNA reads as TGTGCCAGCAGCTCTGGGGTTACGGGTGGACAGGACTTC. Its protein is CASSSGVTGGQDF.

V usage is TRBV6-2 or TRBV6-3 and J usage is TRBJ2-2, with D perhaps matching TRBD2 (6 bases). The CDR3 is 15 residues long. With 5 bases removed from V and 15 bases from J, the gap between germline ends came to 25 bases. From germline, CDR1 is MNHEY and CDR2 SVGEGT. CDR3 nucleotide sequence: TGTGCCAGCAGTCCGCAACCTGGTGATAGCGGAAGCTTGTTTTTT. This translates into CASSPQPGDSGSLFF.

As regards this clonotype: One end of the junction is discordant with germline, which a read error may explain. This chain joins TRBV9 and TRBJ2-7, with D hard to call. CDR1 and CDR2 from the germline V gene are SGDLS and YYNGEE. There are 14 residues in the CDR3. The chain's CDR3 is CASGAAGNSQEHYF. CDR3 sequence (DNA): TGTGCCAGCGGAGCCGCTGGGAACTCTCAGGAGCACTACTTC.

The genes are TRBV9 and TRBJ1-1; 8 bases fit TRBD1. This CDR3 spans 15 amino acids. With 2 bases clipped from V and 10 bases from J, the junction kept 13 bases outside the gene matches. In germline, CDR1 is SGDLS, CDR2 YYNGEE. CDR3 residues: CASSVETGETNTAFF. CDR3 in DNA: TGTGCCAGCAGCGTTGAGACAGGGGAAACAAATACAGCTTTCTTT.

In the case of this clonotype: Relative to the germline gene, one junction end is altered; a read error may explain this. V is TRBV7-8 and J is TRBJ1-2; unclear D gene. The CDR3 extends over 15 amino acids. CDR1 and CDR2 (germline): SGHVS, FQNEAQ. CDR3 in DNA: TGTGCCAGCAGCTTGACTCCGGGCGGCACATCTGGCTCCACCTTC. Translating gives CASSLTPGGTSGSTF.

The V and J genes are TRBV19 and TRBJ1-2; D unclear. Trimming cost V 4 bases and J 8 bases, with 17 bases left between them. Germline values: CDR1 LNHDA, CDR2 SQIVND (reference sequence). The CDR3 runs to 14 residues. CDR3 bases: TGTGCCAGTAGTACTGTTAGAGGCTTAGAGGGCTACACCTTC. Its protein product is CASSTVRGLEGYTF.

Comments on this clonotype: Germline and junction disagree at one end, which may indicate a read error. The genes are TRBV19 and TRBJ2-1, with a tentative D call TRBD2 (5 bases). CDR1 and CDR2 (germline): LNHDA, SQIVND (reference sequence). The CDR3 covers 15 residues. CDR3 nucleotides: TGTGCCAGTAGTATAGCTTGCGGGTCCAACAATGAGCAGCTCTTC. Protein sequence: CASSIACGSNNEQLF.

The chain links TRBV7-2 to TRBJ1-1, with TRBD1 as a possible D gene (5 bases). CDR1 is SGHTA and CDR2 is FQGNSA in the germline V gene. The CDR3 sequence is 13 residues long. The V end lost 5 bases, the J end lost 4 bases, and 11 bases lay between the germline ends. CDR3 sequence: CASSGDRSTEAFF. The CDR3 DNA reads TGTGCCAGCAGCGGAGACAGAAGCACTGAAGCTTTCTTT.

The chain is built from TRBV11-2 and TRBJ2-3, with TRBD2 identical over 14 bases. This CDR3 contains 15 residues. Trimming removed 5 bases from V and 3 bases from J; junction bases left unmatched: 1. The germline V gene has CDR1 SGHAT and CDR2 FQNNGV. CDR3 in amino acids: CASSRTSGRTDTQYF. For the CDR3, the DNA is TGTGCCAGCAGCCGGACTAGCGGGAGGACAGATACGCAGTATTTT.

This clonotype was detected only a few times. The chain couples TRBV7-9 to TRBJ2-3; 9 bases fit TRBD2. The CDR3 is 14 amino acids. Germline V gives CDR1 SEHNR, CDR2 FQNEAQ (reference sequence). V shed 3 bases and J 15 bases; nucleotides not matched to a gene: 13. The CDR3 loop reads CASSFQRSGGTDYF. For the CDR3, the DNA is TGTGCCAGCAGCTTTCAAAGAAGCGGGGGGACCGATTATTTT.

About this clonotype itself: The CDR3 does not end in the conserved phenylalanine or tryptophan, so this is likely a read error. The limits of the CDR3 on the DNA are not certain, so only TCRdb's listed CDR3 is given. J is TRBJ2-1 and V is TRBV19; the D call in the table, TRBD1, was not verified against the DNA. Per germline, CDR1 LNHDA and CDR2 SQIVND (reference sequence). With termini counted, the CDR3 has 15 amino acids. The chain's CDR3 is CASSLTGTYSPQHFG.

With respect to this clonotype: A junction end diverges from the germline sequence, so it may reflect a read error. The J gene is TRBJ2-5, the V gene TRBV5-4, with TRBD2 matching over 7 bases. This CDR3 spans 12 amino acids. In germline, CDR1 is SGHNT, CDR2 YYREEE (reference sequence). DNA of the CDR3: TGTGCCGGCAGCGGGGCTAGCGAGACCCAGTACTTC. It encodes CAGSGASETQYF.

For this clonotype: A junction boundary mismatches the germline segment, possibly from a read error. Written as DNA, the CDR3 is TGTGCTAGCAGTTGGGACAGGAGTGGGGGCGATCAATTTTTT. It yields the protein CASSWDRSGGDQFF. The chain is built from TRBV7-3 and TRBJ2-2; 8 bases are shared with TRBD1. Germline V gene sequence: CDR1 SGHTA, CDR2 FQGTGA. The CDR3 consists of 14 residues.

J is TRBJ2-7 and V is TRBV5-6, with D perhaps being TRBD1 or TRBD2 (6 bases each). CDR3 size: 14 residues. Germline V gene data show CDR1 as SGHDT and CDR2 as YYEEEE. V shed 4 bases and J shed 2 bases, with 13 bases lying between them. The CDR3 here is CASSGGGVAYEQYF. For the CDR3, the DNA is TGTGCCAGCAGCGGGGGCGGGGTAGCCTACGAGCAGTACTTC.

On this clonotype: Germline and junction disagree at one end, which may indicate a read error. The chain is built from TRBV7-2 and TRBJ2-2, with TRBD1 matching 8 bases. Germline V lookup: CDR1 SGHTA, CDR2 FQGNSA. The CDR3 covers 16 residues. The CDR3 here is CASSLTGGRNSGELFF. The CDR3 coding sequence is TGTGCCAGCAGCTTAACAGGGGGGCGGAACTCCGGGGAGCTGTTTTTT.

The V and J genes are TRBV20-1 and TRBJ1-6; D is undetermined. The germline V and J ends were trimmed by 1 base and 3 bases, with 13 bases remaining between them. Germline CDR1 and CDR2: DFQATT and SNEGSKA (reference sequence). The CDR3 sequence is 16 residues long. This CDR3 is CSARVRSVNYNSPLHF. In DNA, the CDR3 is TGCAGTGCTAGAGTCCGGTCAGTCAACTATAATTCACCCCTCCACTTT.

Turning to this clonotype: Since the CDR3 does not end with the conserved phenylalanine or tryptophan, this likely comes from a read error. The limits of the CDR3 on the DNA are not certain, so only TCRdb's listed CDR3 is given. The chain links TRBV9 to TRBJ2-3; the table's D call, TRBD1, has no DNA check behind it. The CDR3 is 13 residues long, ends included. The germline V gene encodes CDR1 SGDLS and CDR2 YYNGEE. CDR3 sequence reads: CASSEGGTHGEYI.

V is TRBV6-1 and J is TRBJ1-2, with 7 bases that match TRBD1. This CDR3 is built from 14 residues. After removal of 6 bases from V and 8 bases from J, the junction contained 12 bases not matched to a gene. Looked up from germline, CDR1 is MNHNS and CDR2 is SASEGT. The CDR3 DNA reads TGTGCCAGCAGCCAGGGGGGCGGGACATTCGGCTACACCTTC. Protein: CASSQGGGTFGYTF.

Regarding this clonotype: Mismatch with germline at one junction end may stem from a read error. This sequence joins TRBV2 and TRBJ2-1, with D perhaps matching TRBD1 (6 bases). The CDR3 extends over 13 amino acids. The germline V gene has CDR1 SNHLY and CDR2 FYNNEI. The CDR3 bases are TGTGCCAGCGGGGTTGGGGGCGCAATTACGCAGTCTTTT. Amino acid sequence: CASGVGGAITQSF. Combining the CDR3 with reference TRBV2 and TRBJ2-1 gives the whole variable domain EPEVTQTPSHQVTQMGQEVILRCVPISNHLYFYWYRQILGQKVEFLVSFYNNEISEKSEIFDDQFSVERPDGSNFTLKIRSTKLEDSAMYFCASGVGGAITQSFGPGTRLTVL.

On this clonotype: The conserved closing phenylalanine or tryptophan is absent in this CDR3, likely reflecting a read error. Because the CDR3's place on the DNA is in doubt, the DNA is left out and the CDR3 is given as listed by TCRdb. V and J are TRBV7-8 and TRBJ2-3; the table's TRBD1 call for D was not verified on the DNA. The CDR3 length is 13 residues, termini included. The germline V gene has CDR1 SGHVS and CDR2 FQNEAQ. CDR3 region: CASSVGGQSTDTQ.

This clonotype was recorded only once. Since the CDR3 does not end with the conserved phenylalanine or tryptophan, this likely comes from a read error. It is unclear where the CDR3 begins or ends on the DNA, so no DNA is shown, and the CDR3 is as TCRdb lists it. This chain uses TRBV7-8 with TRBJ2-3; the table names TRBD1, a call not compared with the DNA. The CDR3 has 12 amino acids, counting both end residues. CDR1 is SGHVS and CDR2 is FQNEAQ in the germline V gene. This CDR3 is CASSLAARGGTD.

V is TRBV7-2 and J is TRBJ2-1, with D uncertain. V lost 4 bases to trimming and J lost 8 bases, with 21 bases between them. CDR1 SGHTA and CDR2 FQGNSA come from the germline V gene. The length of the CDR3 is 16 residues. The CDR3 protein is CASSWEQSSSNDEQFF. CDR3 nucleotide sequence: TGTGCCAGCAGCTGGGAACAGAGCTCGAGCAACGATGAGCAGTTCTTC.

This clonotype was detected a few times. The gene calls are TRBV7-8 and TRBJ1-1; a possible D gene is TRBD1 (5 bases). The germline gives CDR1 SGHVS, CDR2 FQNEAQ. The CDR3 has 15 amino acids. The ends were cut back, 3 bases at V and 14 bases at J, with 25 bases in the middle. CDR3 protein: CASSFHPAGTTLSFF. The CDR3 DNA reads as TGTGCCAGCAGCTTTCATCCAGCCGGGACCACCCTTTCCTTCTTT.

On this clonotype itself: The junction does not match germline at one end; this may be a read error. The chain uses TRBV7-6 and TRBJ1-1; D gene uncertain. CDR1 and CDR2 (germline): SGHVS, FNYEAQ. The CDR3 contains 14 residues. CDR3 residues: CASSLRLHNYSPLF. The CDR3 DNA reads as TGTGCCAGCAGCTTGAGGTTACATAATTATTCCCCCCTCTTT.

The CDR3 is CASSHSGGGQDEAFF. CDR3 sequence (DNA): TGTGCCAGCAGCCATTCAGGCGGAGGGCAAGATGAAGCTTTCTTT. The rearrangement uses TRBV13 and TRBJ1-1; D unclear. CDR1 PRHDT and CDR2 FYEKMQ come from the germline V gene (reference sequence). The CDR3 is 15 amino acids. Trimming took 5 bases from V and 7 from J, leaving 20 bases between them.